Below are 29 T cell receptor beta chains sequenced from a single sample in a study of cytomegalovirus exposure and HLA in healthy donors. The PCR used 60 Vbeta and 13 Jbeta primers. Libraries were prepared by immunoSEQ multiplex PCR; TCRdb keeps only in-frame clonotypes and omits some of them. The table lists 100,000 to 150,000 clones, about three quarters of them singletons. Sequenced sample: PBMCs. Source of these receptors: a middle-aged woman in good health and CMV-seronegative.

The chain couples TRBV9 to TRBJ2-7; possibly TRBD2 for D (6 bases). CDR1 is SGDLS, CDR2 YYNGEE, per germline. V was shortened by 3 bases and J by 2 bases, with 18 bases between the two germline ends. The length of the CDR3 is 16 residues. The CDR3 loop reads CASSASPGRETYEQYF. The CDR3 DNA reads TGTGCCAGCAGCGCGAGTCCGGGACGGGAGACCTACGAGCAGTACTTC.

This clone was recorded a few times. The chain is built from TRBV4-2 and TRBJ1-2, with 11 bases that match TRBD1. The CDR3 covers 15 residues. In germline, CDR1 is LGHNA, CDR2 YNFKEQ. V trimming: 3 bases; J trimming: 4 bases; junction bases outside the gene matches: 4. CDR3 sequence (DNA): TGTGCCAGCAGCCAGGCCGGGACAGGGGGCTATGGCTACACCTTC. It encodes CASSQAGTGGYGYTF.

The chain carries TRBV11-3 and TRBJ2-3, with 8 positions matching TRBD1. Germline CDR1 reads SGHNT; CDR2 reads YENEEA. CDR3 size: 17 residues. Losses at the gene ends were 1 base for V and 4 bases for J; bases not matched to a gene: 10. CDR3 DNA: TGTGCCAGCAGCTTAGCAGCAGGACAGGGTCTTGCAGATACGCAGTATTTT. Its protein is CASSLAAGQGLADTQYF.

The rearrangement joins TRBV11-2 to TRBJ2-7; tentative D call: TRBD2 (5 bases). The germline V gene encodes CDR1 SGHAT and CDR2 FQNNGV. The CDR3 is 13 residues long. V was trimmed by 0 bases and J by 9 bases, leaving 12 bases between them. The CDR3 bases are TGTGCCAGCAGCTTAGATACGGGGAGTTCGCAGTACTTC. This gives the protein CASSLDTGSSQYF.

DNA for the CDR3: TGTGCCAGCAGCATTGCATACTTGGGCCTTGCCGGGAGGAATGAGCAGTTCTTC. It specifies CASSIAYLGLAGRNEQFF. V is TRBV5-4 and J is TRBJ2-1; TRBD2 aligns across 7 bases. Germline CDR1 SGHNT, CDR2 YYREEE (reference sequence). The CDR3 length is 18 residues. The junction had 20 bases not matched to a gene; V was cut back by 4 bases and J by 7 bases.

This chain connects TRBV19 to TRBJ2-7; no definite D call. CDR1 is LNHDA, CDR2 SQIVND, per germline (reference sequence). With 2 bases removed from V and 3 bases from J, the gap between germline ends came to 8 bases. This CDR3 is built from 13 residues. The CDR3 here is CASSISNGYEQYF. The CDR3 DNA follows: TGTGCCAGTAGTATATCGAACGGCTACGAGCAGTACTTC.

The rearrangement joins TRBV11-2 to TRBJ2-1, with TRBD2 matching over 8 bases. The germline V gene encodes CDR1 SGHAT and CDR2 FQNNGV. CDR3 length equals 15 residues. Trimming cost V 1 base and J 6 bases; bases outside gene matches: 5. CDR3 sequence: CASSLAGGPGNEQFF. CDR3 DNA sequence: TGTGCCAGCAGCTTAGCGGGAGGGCCAGGCAATGAGCAGTTCTTC.

The chain employs TRBV28 and TRBJ2-5; D is perhaps TRBD2 (7 bases). V was clipped by 6 bases and J by 5 bases, with 16 bases between them. The CDR3 sequence is 14 residues long. From germline, CDR1 is MDHEN and CDR2 SYDVKM. The CDR3 sequence is CASSRRGAQETQYF. DNA for the CDR3: TGTGCCAGCAGCCGCCGGGGGGCGCAGGAGACCCAGTACTTC.

The V call is TRBV19, the J call TRBJ1-5; no reliable D call. The germline V and J ends were trimmed by 1 base and 5 bases, with 9 bases remaining between them. Germline assignment: CDR1 LNHDA and CDR2 SQIVND (reference sequence). The CDR3 is 14 amino acids. CDR3 sequence reads: CASSIGLRDQPQHF. The CDR3 DNA sequence: TGTGCCAGTAGTATAGGTCTGAGAGATCAGCCCCAGCATTTT.

The rearrangement joins TRBV28 to TRBJ2-1; D perhaps matches TRBD2 (5 bases). The CDR3 covers 11 residues. Trimming took off 2 bases at V and 14 bases at J, with 10 bases between the two ends. CDR1 MDHEN and CDR2 SYDVKM come from the germline V gene. In nucleotides, the CDR3 is TGTGCCAGCAGTTTAGAGGGTTCGGAGTTCTTC. Protein product: CASSLEGSEFF.

The chain couples TRBV7-9 to TRBJ2-3; 11 positions match TRBD1. With 5 bases clipped from V and 8 bases from J, the junction kept 6 bases outside the gene matches. This CDR3 contains 14 residues. Germline V gives CDR1 SEHNR, CDR2 FQNEAQ (reference sequence). The CDR3 sequence is CASSLGQGAVTQYF. DNA for the CDR3: TGTGCCAGCAGCCTCGGACAGGGGGCGGTTACGCAGTATTTT.

The V gene is TRBV11-2, the J gene TRBJ2-3; a weak D match, TRBD2 (6 bases). Germline V gene data show CDR1 as SGHAT and CDR2 as FQNNGV. The CDR3 consists of 12 residues. The V and J ends lost 5 bases and 7 bases respectively, with 10 bases between them. The chain's CDR3 is CASSGGLNTQYF. CDR3 coding DNA: TGTGCCAGCAGCGGGGGGTTGAATACGCAGTATTTT.

J is TRBJ1-4 and V is TRBV6-1; D possibly corresponds to TRBD1 (5 bases). Germline V gene lookup returns CDR1 MNHNS and CDR2 SASEGT. The CDR3 totals 15 residues. V lost 7 bases and J 4 bases, leaving 16 bases between the germline ends. CDR3 coding DNA: TGTGCCAGCACCCACACCCAGGGCATTAATGAAAAACTGTTTTTT. Encoded protein: CASTHTQGINEKLFF.

The CDR3 nucleotides are TGTGCCAGCAGCTTGGGAACAAATTCCTATGGCTACACCTTC. It specifies CASSLGTNSYGYTF. The gene calls are TRBV5-6 and TRBJ1-2; D is ambiguous. The CDR3 runs to 14 residues. The ends were cut back, 0 bases at V and 4 bases at J, with 10 bases in the middle. Germline lookup yields CDR1 SGHDT and CDR2 YYEEEE.

In DNA form, the CDR3 reads TGTGCCAGCACCCCTCTGGCAGGGTGGTCTGGGGCCAACGTCCTGACTTTC. The encoded protein is CASTPLAGWSGANVLTF. The chain carries TRBV28 and TRBJ2-6, with a possible D match to TRBD1 (5 bases). CDR3 length: 17 residues. CDR1 is MDHEN, CDR2 SYDVKM, per germline. Trimming took 7 bases from V and 1 from J, leaving 17 bases between them.

J is TRBJ1-5 and V is TRBV7-9, with D possibly being TRBD1 (5 bases). The germline V gene has CDR1 SEHNR and CDR2 FQNEAQ (reference sequence). Deletions cut 5 bases from V and 3 bases from J, with 8 bases between. CDR3 length equals 13 residues. The CDR3 DNA is TGTGCCAGCAGCCCTGGGGCCAATCAGCCCCAGCATTTT. This translates into CASSPGANQPQHF.

The chain employs TRBV5-1 and TRBJ2-3; D unresolved. The length of the CDR3 is 14 residues. V gave up 5 bases and J gave up 0 bases, with 10 bases separating them. Germline values: CDR1 SGHRS, CDR2 YFSETQ. CDR3 nucleotides: TGCGCCAGCAGAACAGAACCTAGCACAGATACGCAGTATTTT. Translation: CASRTEPSTDTQYF.

The chain employs TRBV4-1 and TRBJ2-7, with TRBD1 matching 8 bases. The V gene end was trimmed by 3 bases and the J gene end by 4 bases; junction bases not matched to a gene: 8. CDR1 and CDR2 from the germline V gene are MGHRA and YSYEKL. This CDR3 has 15 amino acids. CDR3: CASSQLGQGSYEQYF. The CDR3 DNA is TGCGCCAGCAGCCAGTTAGGACAGGGAAGTTACGAGCAGTACTTC.

The CDR3 region is CASSGGTGAFF. The CDR3 coding sequence is TGTGCCAGTAGTGGAGGGACTGGGGCTTTCTTT. The chain carries TRBV19 and TRBJ1-1; tentatively, D is TRBD1 (5 bases). V shed 5 bases and J shed 11 bases, with 12 bases lying between them. The germline CDR1 and CDR2 sequences are LNHDA and SQIVND (reference sequence). CDR3 length: 11 amino acids. Looking up the rest from reference TRBV19 and TRBJ1-1 gives the full variable domain: DGGITQSPKYLFRKEGQNVTLSCEQNLNHDAMYWYRQDPGQGLRLIYYSQIVNDFQKGDIAEGYSVSREKKESFPLTVTSAQKNPTAFYLCASSGGTGAFFGQGTRLTVV.

In nucleotides, the CDR3 is TGTGCCAGTAGTATACAAAGCGGGATCGGCAATGAGCAGTTCTTC. This codes for CASSIQSGIGNEQFF. The gene calls are TRBV19 and TRBJ2-1; 7 bases align to TRBD2. V shed 2 bases and J 6 bases; nucleotides not matched to a gene: 7. The CDR3 length is 15 residues. Germline V gives CDR1 LNHDA, CDR2 SQIVND (reference sequence).

CDR3 region: CASSVLAGTQETQYF. DNA for the CDR3: TGTGCCAGCAGCGTGTTAGCGGGTACGCAAGAGACCCAGTACTTC. The rearrangement links TRBV9 to TRBJ2-5, with 7 bases that match TRBD2. The germline V gene has CDR1 SGDLS and CDR2 YYNGEE. Trimming took 2 bases from V and 2 from J; bases not matched to a gene: 6. CDR3 length: 15 residues.

The rearrangement joins TRBV19 to TRBJ2-4; a possible D gene is TRBD1 (6 bases). This CDR3 is 16 amino acids long. The V gene's germline CDR1 is LNHDA and CDR2 SQIVND (reference sequence). The V end lost 4 bases, the J end lost 4 bases, and 17 bases lay between the germline ends. Written as DNA, the CDR3 is TGTGCCAGTAGTAGACTGACTCGGACAGTGAAAAACATTCAGTACTTC. Translation gives CASSRLTRTVKNIQYF.

The rearrangement uses TRBV5-5 and TRBJ2-7; tentative D call: TRBD1 (5 bases). Germline CDR1 SGHKS, CDR2 YYEKEE (reference sequence). The CDR3 runs 15 residues. V was trimmed by 0 bases and J by 0 bases, leaving 10 bases between them. DNA for the CDR3: TGTGCCAGCAGCTTGGGACTGGACAACTCCTACGAGCAGTACTTC. Its translation: CASSLGLDNSYEQYF.

The chain links TRBV18 to TRBJ1-3; the D gene is possibly TRBD1 (5 bases). The CDR3 length is 15 residues. Trimming left V 3 bases short and J 2 bases short, with 11 bases between. CDR1 is KGHSH and CDR2 is LQKENI in the germline V gene. This chain's CDR3 is CASSPLGTPGNTIYF. The CDR3 coding sequence is TGTGCCAGCTCACCCCTCGGGACTCCTGGAAACACCATATATTTT.

The CDR3 DNA reads TGTGCCAGCAGAAATACCGGGGGTTTAGTCAGCCAGTACTTC. Amino acids: CASRNTGGLVSQYF. The chain carries TRBV28 and TRBJ2-5, with D maybe TRBD2 (6 bases). The CDR3 is 14 residues long. Deletions cut 6 bases from V and 10 bases from J, with 21 bases between. Germline lookup yields CDR1 MDHEN and CDR2 SYDVKM.

V and J are TRBV10-3 and TRBJ1-3; 8 positions agree with TRBD1. J gave up 2 bases and V 4 bases, and 7 bases lay outside the gene matches. The CDR3 totals 16 residues. Germline V gives CDR1 ENHRY, CDR2 SYGVKD. The CDR3 nucleotides are TGTGCCATCAGTGCTGGACCGGACAGGGCTGGAAACACCATATATTTT. Translation gives CAISAGPDRAGNTIYF.

The genes are TRBV5-1 and TRBJ2-7, with 9 bases matching TRBD1. This CDR3 has 14 amino acids. J gave up 5 bases and V 4 bases, and 7 bases lay outside the gene matches. Looked up from germline, CDR1 is SGHRS and CDR2 is YFSETQ. The CDR3: CASSRMGQGDEQYF. The CDR3 region has the DNA TGCGCCAGCAGCCGGATGGGACAGGGAGACGAGCAGTACTTC.

This clone has a single count. The V gene is TRBV13, the J gene TRBJ2-3, with 14 bases aligning to TRBD2. With V trimmed by 4 bases and J by 0 bases, 9 bases remained unmatched. The germline CDR1 and CDR2 sequences are PRHDT and FYEKMQ (reference sequence). The CDR3 is 19 residues long. In nucleotides, the CDR3 is TGTGCCAGCAGCTCTACCGGACTAGCGGGAGGCTCTAGCACAGATACGCAGTATTTT. Protein: CASSSTGLAGGSSTDTQYF.

This clone was seen a single time. The chain carries TRBV9 and TRBJ2-7; possibly TRBD1 for D (5 bases). The V end lost 0 bases, the J end lost 1 base, and 11 bases lay between the germline ends. The CDR3 covers 15 residues. In germline, CDR1 is SGDLS, CDR2 YYNGEE. The CDR3 here is CASSVGAGLSYEQYF. The CDR3 DNA reads TGTGCCAGCAGCGTAGGGGCAGGGCTATCCTACGAGCAGTACTTC. The full variable domain, in which reference TRBV9 and TRBJ2-7 provide the parts outside the CDR3, is DSGVTQTPKHLITATGQRVTLRCSPRSGDLSVYWYQQSLDQGLQFLIQYYNGEERAKGNILERFSAQQFPDLHSELNLSSLELGDSALYFCASSVGAGLSYEQYFGPGTRLTVT.